A single sample gave rise to the 16 T cell receptor beta chains below, sequenced in a study of cytomegalovirus exposure and HLA in healthy donors. Both 60 Vbeta primers and 13 Jbeta primers went into the PCR. The repertoire was sequenced with immunoSEQ multiplex PCR; TCRdb's copy has only in-frame clones and lacks some. The top ten hold less than 4% of the sample, which has fewer than 45,000 clones, around 70% seen once. Sample: PBMCs. Receptor source: a woman aged 30 to 39 in good health and CMV-seronegative.

The V gene is TRBV6-5, the J gene TRBJ2-7; possible D gene TRBD2, 6 bases. V lost 5 bases to trimming and J lost 2 bases, with 10 bases between them. From germline, CDR1 is MNHEY and CDR2 SVGAGI. This CDR3 has 13 residues. Written as DNA, the CDR3 is TGTGCCAGCAGTAGGGACTTGACCTACGAGCAGTACTTC. Encoded protein: CASSRDLTYEQYF.

The V call is TRBV6-5, the J call TRBJ1-2; D uncertain. CDR1 and CDR2 from the germline V gene are MNHEY and SVGAGI. The CDR3 has 14 residues. The V gene lost 4 bases and the J gene lost 4 bases, with 13 bases spanning the gap. CDR3: CASSLYSSSYGYTF. CDR3 coding DNA: TGTGCCAGCAGTTTGTACAGTTCCAGCTATGGCTACACCTTC.

This clone was picked up a small number of times. The chain has TRBV6-5 and TRBJ2-5; 8 bases match TRBD1. The V gene end was trimmed by 6 bases and the J gene end by 2 bases; junction bases not matched to a gene: 5. The germline V gene has CDR1 MNHEY and CDR2 SVGAGI. CDR3 size: 14 residues. The CDR3 nucleotides are TGTGCCAGCAGCTGGAACAGGGGGCAAGAGACCCAGTACTTC. This gives the protein CASSWNRGQETQYF.

J is TRBJ1-5 and V is TRBV6-1, with a tentative D call TRBD1 (5 bases). Germline CDR1 and CDR2: MNHNS and SASEGT. The V gene lost 3 bases and the J gene lost 1 base, with 13 bases spanning the gap. This CDR3 contains 16 residues. CDR3 DNA: TGTGCCAGCAGTGACAGGAGGGGAATAAGCAATCAGCCCCAGCATTTT. Translated: CASSDRRGISNQPQHF.

The chain joins TRBV6-1 to TRBJ1-1, with a possible D match to TRBD1 (6 bases). V gave up 7 bases and J gave up 12 bases, with 27 bases separating them. Germline values: CDR1 MNHNS, CDR2 SASEGT. CDR3 size: 15 residues. CDR3 DNA: TGTGCCAGCACCCAGGGAGTTGAAGGGGGTCGTTCTCCTTTCTTT. As protein: CASTQGVEGGRSPFF.

This clone turned up a few times. This chain uses TRBV2 with TRBJ1-1; unclear D gene. The CDR3 sequence is 14 residues long. CDR1 and CDR2 (germline): SNHLY, FYNNEI. V lost 3 bases, J lost 7 bases, and 15 bases lay in between. The CDR3 sequence is CASSESRGVYEAFF. CDR3 DNA sequence: TGTGCCAGCAGTGAGAGTCGGGGAGTTTATGAAGCTTTCTTT.

The chain uses TRBV27 and TRBJ1-5; D remains ambiguous. Germline V gives CDR1 MNHEY, CDR2 SMNVEV (reference sequence). This CDR3 region has 12 residues. V lost 3 bases to trimming and J lost 5 bases, with 5 bases between them. CDR3 nucleotide sequence: TGTGCCAGCAGTTTTCCGGATCAGCCCCAGCATTTT. Encoded protein: CASSFPDQPQHF.

CDR3 coding DNA: TGTGCCAGCAGCTCCGGGCCTAGCGGGGGGAACTACGAGCAGTACTTC. It specifies CASSSGPSGGNYEQYF. This sequence joins TRBV7-2 and TRBJ2-7, with TRBD2 matching over 11 bases. The CDR3 length is 16 residues. From germline, CDR1 is SGHTA and CDR2 FQGNSA. After removal of 4 bases from V and 3 bases from J, the junction contained 8 bases not matched to a gene. The full variable domain, with the rest looked up from reference TRBV7-2 and TRBJ2-7, is GAGVSQSPSNKVTEKGKDVELRCDPISGHTALYWYRQSLGQGLEFLIYFQGNSAPDKSGLPSDRFSAERTGGSVSTLTIQRTQQEDSAVYLCASSSGPSGGNYEQYFGPGTRLTVT.

The chain carries TRBV30 and TRBJ1-3; D unresolved. CDR3 size: 16 residues. The ends were cut back, 3 bases at V and 0 bases at J, with 15 bases in the middle. Germline assignment: CDR1 GTSNPN and CDR2 SVGIG (reference sequence). The CDR3 spells CAWSPYEGYSGNTIYF. CDR3 bases: TGTGCCTGGAGCCCGTATGAGGGCTACTCTGGAAACACCATATATTTT.

The CDR3 DNA follows: TGTGCCAGCAGTATTAGGGGGGGGGACACTGAAGCTTTCTTT. It translates to CASSIRGGDTEAFF. This chain joins TRBV28 and TRBJ1-1; weak D call: TRBD1 (6 bases). Germline lookup yields CDR1 MDHEN and CDR2 SYDVKM. This CDR3 comprises 14 residues. V was pared by 5 bases and J by 3 bases, with 13 bases between. Filled out from reference TRBV28 and TRBJ1-1, the complete variable domain reads DVKVTQSSRYLVKRTGEKVFLECVQDMDHENMFWYRQDPGLGLRLIYFSYDVKMKEKGDIPEGYSVSREKKERFSLILESASTNQTSMYLCASSIRGGDTEAFFGQGTRLTVV.

The chain employs TRBV30 and TRBJ2-7; 14 bases are shared with TRBD2. The germline gives CDR1 GTSNPN, CDR2 SVGIG (reference sequence). CDR3 size: 15 residues. Trimming at V came to 5 bases and at J to 4 bases, leaving 7 bases not matched to a gene. CDR3 residues: CAWGGTSGRVYEQYF. In nucleotides, the CDR3 is TGTGCCTGGGGTGGGACTAGCGGGAGAGTTTACGAGCAGTACTTC. Looking up the rest from reference TRBV30 and TRBJ2-7 gives the full variable domain: SQTIHQWPATLVQPVGSPLSLECTVEGTSNPNLYWYRQAAGRGLQLLFYSVGIGQISSEVPQNLSASRPQDRQFILSSKKLLLSDSGFYLCAWGGTSGRVYEQYFGPGTRLTVT.

This clone was observed a single time. The CDR3 protein is CASSFSGAYNEQFF. CDR3 nucleotides: TGCGCCAGCAGCTTTAGCGGGGCATACAATGAGCAGTTCTTC. The chain joins TRBV5-1 to TRBJ2-1, with 8 bases aligning to TRBD2. Germline CDR1 reads SGHRS; CDR2 reads YFSETQ. With V trimmed by 2 bases and J by 4 bases, 2 bases remained unmatched. CDR3 length: 14 amino acids.

This chain connects TRBV4-1 to TRBJ1-6, with a possible D match to TRBD1 (5 bases). V dropped 0 bases and J dropped 7 bases, with 13 bases sitting between them. Germline lookup yields CDR1 MGHRA and CDR2 YSYEKL. The CDR3 sequence is 16 residues long. In DNA form, the CDR3 reads TGCGCCAGCAGCCAAGAGGGAGGGACGGTAAATTCACCCCTCCACTTT. It codes for CASSQEGGTVNSPLHF.

CDR3 protein: CSVVDTTHYEQYF. The CDR3 region has the DNA TGCAGCGTTGTCGATACCACTCACTACGAGCAGTACTTC. The V and J genes are TRBV29-1 and TRBJ2-7; no clear D gene. In germline, CDR1 is SQVTM, CDR2 ANQGSEA. Trimming removed 4 bases at V and 3 bases at J, with 13 bases between. The CDR3 length is 13 residues.

This chain connects TRBV28 to TRBJ1-5; 9 bases are shared with TRBD1. The CDR3 contains 16 residues. Germline loops: CDR1 MDHEN, CDR2 SYDVKM. V shed 3 bases, J shed 4 bases, and the junction held 7 bases outside the gene matches. CDR3 loop: CASSLLWTGANQPQHF. The CDR3 DNA is TGTGCCAGCAGTTTGCTCTGGACAGGGGCAAATCAGCCCCAGCATTTT.

This chain joins TRBV10-3 and TRBJ1-5; no clear D gene. This CDR3 is built from 14 residues. V dropped 6 bases and J dropped 6 bases, with 15 bases sitting between them. Germline CDR1 and CDR2: ENHRY and SYGVKD. The DNA for the CDR3 is TGTGCCATCAGATCGGGAGGTCCGGGTCAGCCCCAGCATTTT. Its protein is CAIRSGGPGQPQHF.